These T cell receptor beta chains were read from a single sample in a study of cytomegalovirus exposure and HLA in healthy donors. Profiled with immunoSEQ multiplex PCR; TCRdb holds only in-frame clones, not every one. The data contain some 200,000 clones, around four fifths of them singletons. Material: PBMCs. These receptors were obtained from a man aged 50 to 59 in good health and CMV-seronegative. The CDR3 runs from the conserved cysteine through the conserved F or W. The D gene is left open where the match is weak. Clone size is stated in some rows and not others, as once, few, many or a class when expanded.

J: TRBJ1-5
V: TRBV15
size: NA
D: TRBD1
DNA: TGTGCCACCGGCAAAGACAGGGATGATCAGCCCCAGCATTTT
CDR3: CATGKDRDDQPQHF

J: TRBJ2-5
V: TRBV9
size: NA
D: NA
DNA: TGTGCCAGCAGCGTAGTCTCAGATCAAGAGACCCAGTACTTC
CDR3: CASSVVSDQETQYF

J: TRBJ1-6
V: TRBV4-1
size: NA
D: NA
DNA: TGCGCCAGCAGCCAAGATTTAGCGAGCTCCTATAATTCACCCCTCCACTTT
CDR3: CASSQDLASSYNSPLHF

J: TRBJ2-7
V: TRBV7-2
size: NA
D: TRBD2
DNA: TGTGCCAGCAGGCTAGCGGGAGAGGGGGAGCAGTACTTC
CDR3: CASRLAGEGEQYF

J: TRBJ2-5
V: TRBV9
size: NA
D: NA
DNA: TGTGCCAGCAGCGTAGCGGGAGCTGCCCAAGAGACCCAGTACTTC
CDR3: CASSVAGAAQETQYF

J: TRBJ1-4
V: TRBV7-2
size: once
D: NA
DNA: TGTGCCAGCAGCCCACGCGGGCAGGGGCGGAATGAAAAACTGTTTTTT
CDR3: CASSPRGQGRNEKLFF

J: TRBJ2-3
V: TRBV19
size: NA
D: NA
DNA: TGTGCCAGTAGTCTCCAGGGGCAGAGAGGGGATACGCAGTATTTT
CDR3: CASSLQGQRGDTQYF

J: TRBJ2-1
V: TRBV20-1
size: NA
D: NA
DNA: TGCAGTGCTAGAAGGGGATATGAGCAGTTCTTC
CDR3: CSARRGYEQFF

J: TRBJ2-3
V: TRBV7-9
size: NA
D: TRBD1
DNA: TGTTCCAGCAGCTTTTGGTGGACAGGGAGCACAGATACGCAGTATTTT
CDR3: CSSSFWWTGSTDTQYF

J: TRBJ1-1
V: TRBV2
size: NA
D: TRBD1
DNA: TGTGCCAGCAGGGAAGACAGGGTGGGTAGGACTGAAGCTTTCTTT
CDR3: CASREDRVGRTEAFF

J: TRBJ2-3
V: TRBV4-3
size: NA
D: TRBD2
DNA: TGCGCCAGCAGCCCCCCCCCTAGCGGGGGTGAGGATACGCAGTATTTT
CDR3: CASSPPPSGGEDTQYF

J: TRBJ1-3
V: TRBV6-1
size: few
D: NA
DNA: TGTGCCGGCGGGACCTTGTCTGGAAACACCATATATTTT
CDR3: CAGGTLSGNTIYF

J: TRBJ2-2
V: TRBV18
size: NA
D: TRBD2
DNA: TGTGCCAGCTCACCTTTAGTAGCGGGAGACACCGGGGAGCTGTTTTTT
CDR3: CASSPLVAGDTGELFF

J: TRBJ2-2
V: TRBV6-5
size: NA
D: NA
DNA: TGTGCCAGCAGTTACTCAGAGGGCTTGAACACCGGGGAGCTGTTTTTT
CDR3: CASSYSEGLNTGELFF

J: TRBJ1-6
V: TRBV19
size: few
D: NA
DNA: TGTGCCAGTAGTATAGGGGCCGCTAATTCACCCCTCCACTTT
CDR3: CASSIGAANSPLHF

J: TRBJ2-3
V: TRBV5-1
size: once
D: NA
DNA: TGCGCCAGCTCCGGGACAACTCTGGGCACAGATACGCAGTATTTT
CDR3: CASSGTTLGTDTQYF

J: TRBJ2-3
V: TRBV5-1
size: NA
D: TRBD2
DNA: TGCGCCAGCAGCGAATTAGCGGGGGGACTTAGCACAGATACGCAGTATTTT
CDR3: CASSELAGGLSTDTQYF

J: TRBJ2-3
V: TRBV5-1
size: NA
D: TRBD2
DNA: TGCGCCAGCAGCTTGGGGACTAGCGGGGTCACAGATACGCAGTATTTT
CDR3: CASSLGTSGVTDTQYF

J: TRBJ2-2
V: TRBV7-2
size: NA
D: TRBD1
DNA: TGTGCCAGCAGCTTAGGGCAGGGGGCCGGGGAGCTGTTTTTT
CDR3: CASSLGQGAGELFF

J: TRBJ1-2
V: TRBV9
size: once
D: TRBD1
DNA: TGTGCCAGCAGCGCACGGACAGGGTCGCGGGGCTACACCTTC
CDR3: CASSARTGSRGYTF

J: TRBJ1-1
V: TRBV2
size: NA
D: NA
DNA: TGTGCCAGCAGAAGGCAGGAAAGTCGGAACACTGAAGCTTTCTTT
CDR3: CASRRQESRNTEAFF

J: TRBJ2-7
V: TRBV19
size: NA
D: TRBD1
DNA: TGTGCCAGTAGTCCGGCTCGGTACCGGGACAGGGGCCACGAGCAGTACTTC
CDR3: CASSPARYRDRGHEQYF

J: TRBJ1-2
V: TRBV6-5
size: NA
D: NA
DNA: TGTGCCAGCAGTTACGGGCGGGTGGAAGGCGGCTACACCTTC
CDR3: CASSYGRVEGGYTF